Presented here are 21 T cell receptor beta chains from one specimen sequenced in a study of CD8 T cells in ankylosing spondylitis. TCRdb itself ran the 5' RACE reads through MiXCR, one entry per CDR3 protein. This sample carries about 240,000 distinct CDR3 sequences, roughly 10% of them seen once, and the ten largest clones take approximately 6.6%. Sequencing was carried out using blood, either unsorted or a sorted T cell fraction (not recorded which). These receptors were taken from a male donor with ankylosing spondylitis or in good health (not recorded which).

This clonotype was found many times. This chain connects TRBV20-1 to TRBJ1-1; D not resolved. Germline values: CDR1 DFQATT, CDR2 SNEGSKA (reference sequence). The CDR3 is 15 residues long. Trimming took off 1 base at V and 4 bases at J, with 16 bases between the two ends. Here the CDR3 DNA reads TGCAGTGCTAGAGGGGAGGTCGTCTCGAGCACTGAAGCTTTCTTT. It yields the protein CSARGEVVSSTEAFF.

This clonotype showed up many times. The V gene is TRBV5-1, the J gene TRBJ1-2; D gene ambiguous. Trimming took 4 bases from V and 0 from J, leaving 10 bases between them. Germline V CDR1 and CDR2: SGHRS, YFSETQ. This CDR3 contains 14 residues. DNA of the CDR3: TGCGCCAGCAGCCCTGGTACAGCTAACTATGGCTACACCTTC. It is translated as CASSPGTANYGYTF.

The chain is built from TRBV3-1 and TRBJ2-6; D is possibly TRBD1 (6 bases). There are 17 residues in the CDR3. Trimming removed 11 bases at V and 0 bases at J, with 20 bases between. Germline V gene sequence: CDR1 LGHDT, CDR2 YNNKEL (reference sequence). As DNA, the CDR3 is TGTGCCTGCACCCAGGACAGTAGTGGCTCTGGGGCCAACGTCCTGACTTTC. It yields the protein CACTQDSSGSGANVLTF.

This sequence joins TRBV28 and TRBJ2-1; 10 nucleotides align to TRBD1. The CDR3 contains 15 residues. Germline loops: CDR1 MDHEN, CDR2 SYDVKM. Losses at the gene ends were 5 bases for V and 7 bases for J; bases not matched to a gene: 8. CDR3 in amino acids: CASSPLPGQGNEQFF. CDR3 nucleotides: TGTGCCAGCAGTCCCCTTCCGGGACAGGGGAATGAGCAGTTCTTC.

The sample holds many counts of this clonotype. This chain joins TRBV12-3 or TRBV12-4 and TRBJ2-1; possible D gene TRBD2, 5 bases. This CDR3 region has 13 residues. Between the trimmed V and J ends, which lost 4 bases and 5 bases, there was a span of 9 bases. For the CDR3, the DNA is TGTGCCAGCAGTTCCGGGGTTAACAATGAGCAGTTCTTC. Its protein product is CASSSGVNNEQFF.

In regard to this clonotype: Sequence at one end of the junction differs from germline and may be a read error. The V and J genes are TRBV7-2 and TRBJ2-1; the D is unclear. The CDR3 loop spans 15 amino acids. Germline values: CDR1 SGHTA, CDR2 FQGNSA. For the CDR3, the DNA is TGTGCCAGCAGCTTAGCGGTGGGCTCCCACAATGAGCAGTTCTTC. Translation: CASSLAVGSHNEQFF. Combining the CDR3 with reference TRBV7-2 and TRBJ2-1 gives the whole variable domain GAGVSQSPSNKVTEKGKDVELRCDPISGHTALYWYRQSLGQGLEFLIYFQGNSAPDKSGLPSDRFSAERTGGSVSTLTIQRTQQEDSAVYLCASSLAVGSHNEQFFGPGTRLTVL.

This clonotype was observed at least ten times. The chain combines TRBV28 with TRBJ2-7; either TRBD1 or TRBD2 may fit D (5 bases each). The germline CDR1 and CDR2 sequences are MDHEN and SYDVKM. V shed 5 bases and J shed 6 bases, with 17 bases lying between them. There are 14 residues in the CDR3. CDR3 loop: CASSSPGQWGEQYF. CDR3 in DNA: TGTGCCAGCAGTAGCCCGGGGCAGTGGGGCGAGCAGTACTTC.

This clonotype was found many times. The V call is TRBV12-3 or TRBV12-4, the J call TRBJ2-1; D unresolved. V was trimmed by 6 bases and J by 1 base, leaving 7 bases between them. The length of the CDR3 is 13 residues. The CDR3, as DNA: TGTGCCAGCAGCCCACAGTCCTACAATGAGCAGTTCTTC. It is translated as CASSPQSYNEQFF.

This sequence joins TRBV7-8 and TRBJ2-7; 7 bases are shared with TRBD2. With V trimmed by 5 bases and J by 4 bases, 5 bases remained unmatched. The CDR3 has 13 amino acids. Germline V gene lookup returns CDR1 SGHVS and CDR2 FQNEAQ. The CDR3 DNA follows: TGTGCCAGCAGCCCGGGGGGTCGATACGAGCAGTACTTC. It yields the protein CASSPGGRYEQYF.

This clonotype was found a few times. In DNA, the CDR3 is TGCGCCAGCAGCTCCCATGGCTCTGGGGCCAACGTCCTGACTTTC. Its translation: CASSSHGSGANVLTF. The chain carries TRBV5-1 and TRBJ2-6; no definite D call. Germline V CDR1 and CDR2: SGHRS, YFSETQ. CDR3 length: 15 amino acids. Trimming pared 3 bases from V and 0 bases from J, leaving 7 bases between.

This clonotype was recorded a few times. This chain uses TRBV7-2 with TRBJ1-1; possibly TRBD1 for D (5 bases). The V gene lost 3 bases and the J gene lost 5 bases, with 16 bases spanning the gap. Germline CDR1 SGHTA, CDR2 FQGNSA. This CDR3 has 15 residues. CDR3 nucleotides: TGTGCCAGCAGCTTCGCGCAGGGTTTACGTACTGAAGCTTTCTTT. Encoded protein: CASSFAQGLRTEAFF.

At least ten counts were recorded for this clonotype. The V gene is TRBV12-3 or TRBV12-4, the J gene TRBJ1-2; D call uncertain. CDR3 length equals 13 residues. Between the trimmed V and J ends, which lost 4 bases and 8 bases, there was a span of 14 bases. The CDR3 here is CASSYSVERGYTF. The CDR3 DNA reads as TGTGCCAGCAGTTACAGCGTGGAGAGAGGCTACACCTTC.

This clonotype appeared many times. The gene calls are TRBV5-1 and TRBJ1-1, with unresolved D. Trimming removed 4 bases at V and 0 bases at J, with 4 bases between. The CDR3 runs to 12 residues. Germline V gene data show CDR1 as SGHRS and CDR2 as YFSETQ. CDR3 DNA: TGCGCCAGCAGCGAGGTGAACACTGAAGCTTTCTTT. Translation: CASSEVNTEAFF. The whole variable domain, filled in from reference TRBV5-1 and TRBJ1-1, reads KAGVTQTPRYLIKTRGQQVTLSCSPISGHRSVSWYQQTPGQGLQFLFEYFSETQRNKGNFPGRFSGRQFSNSRSEMNVSTLELGDSALYLCASSEVNTEAFFGQGTRLTVV.

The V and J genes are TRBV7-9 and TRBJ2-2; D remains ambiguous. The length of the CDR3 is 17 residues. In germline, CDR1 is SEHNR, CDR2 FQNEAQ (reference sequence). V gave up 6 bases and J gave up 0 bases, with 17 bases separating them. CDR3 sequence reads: CASSRITAHSNTGELFF. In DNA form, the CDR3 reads TGTGCCAGCAGTCGCATAACGGCACATTCGAACACCGGGGAGCTGTTTTTT. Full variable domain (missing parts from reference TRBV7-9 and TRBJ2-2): DTGVSQNPRHKITKRGQNVTFRCDPISEHNRLYWYRQTLGQGPEFLTYFQNEAQLEKSRLLSDRFSAERPKGSFSTLEIQRTEQGDSAMYLCASSRITAHSNTGELFFGEGSRLTVL.

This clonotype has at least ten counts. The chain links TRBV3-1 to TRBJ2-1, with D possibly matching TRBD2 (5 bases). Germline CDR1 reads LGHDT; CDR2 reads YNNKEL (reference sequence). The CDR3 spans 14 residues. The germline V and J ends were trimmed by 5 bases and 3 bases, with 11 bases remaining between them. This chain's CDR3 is CASSTRRDYNEQFF. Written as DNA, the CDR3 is TGTGCCAGCAGCACTCGTCGGGACTACAATGAGCAGTTCTTC.

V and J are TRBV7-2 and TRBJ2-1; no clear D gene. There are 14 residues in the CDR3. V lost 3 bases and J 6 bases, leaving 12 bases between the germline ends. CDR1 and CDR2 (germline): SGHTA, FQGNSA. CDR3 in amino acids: CASSFRTLTNEQFF. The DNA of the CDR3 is TGTGCCAGCAGCTTCCGGACCCTCACCAATGAGCAGTTCTTC.

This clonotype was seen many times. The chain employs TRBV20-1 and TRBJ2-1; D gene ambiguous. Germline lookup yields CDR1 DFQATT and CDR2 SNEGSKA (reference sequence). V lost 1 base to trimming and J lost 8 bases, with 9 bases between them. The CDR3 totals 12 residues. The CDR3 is CSARGPVDEQFF. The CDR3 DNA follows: TGCAGTGCTAGAGGGCCGGTAGATGAGCAGTTCTTC.

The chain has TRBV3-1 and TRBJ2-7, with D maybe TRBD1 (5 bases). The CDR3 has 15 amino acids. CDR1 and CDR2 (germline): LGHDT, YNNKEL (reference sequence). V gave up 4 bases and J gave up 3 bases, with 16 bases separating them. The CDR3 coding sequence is TGTGCCAGCAGCCCCGCGGACACCCGAAGCTACGAGCAGTACTTC. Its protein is CASSPADTRSYEQYF.

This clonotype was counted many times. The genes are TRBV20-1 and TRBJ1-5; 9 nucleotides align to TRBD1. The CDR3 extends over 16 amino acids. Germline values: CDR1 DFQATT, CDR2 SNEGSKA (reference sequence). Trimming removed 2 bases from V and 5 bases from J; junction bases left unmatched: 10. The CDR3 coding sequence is TGCAGTGCTAGACAGGAGGGGGGGACAGGGTATCAGCCCCAGCATTTT. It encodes CSARQEGGTGYQPQHF.

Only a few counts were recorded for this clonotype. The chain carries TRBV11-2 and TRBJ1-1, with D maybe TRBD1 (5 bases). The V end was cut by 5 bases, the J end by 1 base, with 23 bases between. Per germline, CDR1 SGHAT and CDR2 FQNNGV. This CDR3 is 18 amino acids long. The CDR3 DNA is TGTGCCAGCAGCCCACTCAGAGGCCGCCTGGGGACGAACACTGAAGCTTTCTTT. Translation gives CASSPLRGRLGTNTEAFF.

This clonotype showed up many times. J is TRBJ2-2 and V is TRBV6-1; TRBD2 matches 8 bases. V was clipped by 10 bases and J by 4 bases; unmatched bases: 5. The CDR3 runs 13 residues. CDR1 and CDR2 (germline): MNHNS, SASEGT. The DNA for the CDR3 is TGTGCCACTCGGGAGGGGGGCACCGGGGAGCTGTTTTTT. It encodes CATREGGTGELFF.